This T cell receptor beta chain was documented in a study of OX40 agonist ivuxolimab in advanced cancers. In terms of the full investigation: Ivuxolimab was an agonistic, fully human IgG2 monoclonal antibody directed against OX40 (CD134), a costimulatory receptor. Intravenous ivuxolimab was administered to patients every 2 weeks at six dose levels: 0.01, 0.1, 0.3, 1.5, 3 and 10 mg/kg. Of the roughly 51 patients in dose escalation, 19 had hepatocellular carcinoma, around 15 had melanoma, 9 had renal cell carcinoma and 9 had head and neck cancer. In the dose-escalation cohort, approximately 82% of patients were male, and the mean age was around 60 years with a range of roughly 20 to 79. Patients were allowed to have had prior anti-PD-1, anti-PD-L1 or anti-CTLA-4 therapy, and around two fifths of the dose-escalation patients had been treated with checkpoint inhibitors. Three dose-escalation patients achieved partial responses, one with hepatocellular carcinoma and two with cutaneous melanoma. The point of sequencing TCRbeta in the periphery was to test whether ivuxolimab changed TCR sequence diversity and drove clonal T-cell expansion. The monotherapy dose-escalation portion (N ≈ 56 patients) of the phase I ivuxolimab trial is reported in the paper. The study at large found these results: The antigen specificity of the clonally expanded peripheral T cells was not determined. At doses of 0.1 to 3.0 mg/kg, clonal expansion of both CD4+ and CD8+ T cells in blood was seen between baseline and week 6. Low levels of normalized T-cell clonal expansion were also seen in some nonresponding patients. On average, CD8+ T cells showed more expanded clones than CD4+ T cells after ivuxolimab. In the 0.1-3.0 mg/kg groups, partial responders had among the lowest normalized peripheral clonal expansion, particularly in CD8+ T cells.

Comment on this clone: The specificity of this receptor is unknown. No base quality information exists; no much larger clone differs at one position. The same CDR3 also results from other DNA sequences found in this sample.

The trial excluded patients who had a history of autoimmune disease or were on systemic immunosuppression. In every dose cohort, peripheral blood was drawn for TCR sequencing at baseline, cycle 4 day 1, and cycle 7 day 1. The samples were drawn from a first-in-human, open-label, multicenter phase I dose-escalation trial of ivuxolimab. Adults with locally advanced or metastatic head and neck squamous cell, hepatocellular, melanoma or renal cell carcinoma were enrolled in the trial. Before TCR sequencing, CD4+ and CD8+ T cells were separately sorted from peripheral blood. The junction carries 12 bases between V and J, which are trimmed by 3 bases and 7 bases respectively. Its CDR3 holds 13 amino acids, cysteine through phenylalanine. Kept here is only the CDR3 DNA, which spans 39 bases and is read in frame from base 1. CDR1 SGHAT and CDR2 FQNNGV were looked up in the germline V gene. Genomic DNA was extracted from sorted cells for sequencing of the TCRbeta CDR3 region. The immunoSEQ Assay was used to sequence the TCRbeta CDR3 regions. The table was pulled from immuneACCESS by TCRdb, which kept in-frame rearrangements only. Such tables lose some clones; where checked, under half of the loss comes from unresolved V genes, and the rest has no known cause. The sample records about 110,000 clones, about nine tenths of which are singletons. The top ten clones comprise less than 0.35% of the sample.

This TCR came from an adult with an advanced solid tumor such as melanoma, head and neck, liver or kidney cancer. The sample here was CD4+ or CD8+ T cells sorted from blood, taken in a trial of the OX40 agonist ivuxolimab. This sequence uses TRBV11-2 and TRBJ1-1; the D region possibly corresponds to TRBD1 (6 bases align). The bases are TGTGCCAGCAGCTTGGGGGCAAGAGGTGAAGCTTTCTTT. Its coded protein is CASSLGARGEAFF.